Here is one TCR beta chain with its context. Germline CDR1 and CDR2: MNHEY and SVGEGT. The V end was cut by 6 bases, the J end by 0 bases, with 12 bases between. This CDR3 has 15 residues. The data stem from a study of T cells in Graves' hyperthyroidism and ophthalmopathy. Turning to the study itself: Peripheral blood was acquired at first diagnosis, ahead of any therapy whatsoever.

TCR beta CDR3 regions were amplified from RNA transcripts. In the first-round RT-PCR of the TCR CDR3, the HTBI primer set was used. A single record per CDR3 protein comes from TCRdb applying MiXCR to the multiplex PCR reads. The table includes 410,000 or so distinct CDR3 sequences, about 14% detected once. The sequenced sample was blood. The chain employs TRBV6-2 or TRBV6-3 and TRBJ1-5; D uncertain. This clonotype was obtained from a man younger than 35 with Graves' ophthalmopathy. This CDR3 reads CASSLTAYSNQPQHF. The DNA of the CDR3 is TGTGCCAGCAGCCTAACAGCCTATAGCAATCAGCCCCAGCATTTT.